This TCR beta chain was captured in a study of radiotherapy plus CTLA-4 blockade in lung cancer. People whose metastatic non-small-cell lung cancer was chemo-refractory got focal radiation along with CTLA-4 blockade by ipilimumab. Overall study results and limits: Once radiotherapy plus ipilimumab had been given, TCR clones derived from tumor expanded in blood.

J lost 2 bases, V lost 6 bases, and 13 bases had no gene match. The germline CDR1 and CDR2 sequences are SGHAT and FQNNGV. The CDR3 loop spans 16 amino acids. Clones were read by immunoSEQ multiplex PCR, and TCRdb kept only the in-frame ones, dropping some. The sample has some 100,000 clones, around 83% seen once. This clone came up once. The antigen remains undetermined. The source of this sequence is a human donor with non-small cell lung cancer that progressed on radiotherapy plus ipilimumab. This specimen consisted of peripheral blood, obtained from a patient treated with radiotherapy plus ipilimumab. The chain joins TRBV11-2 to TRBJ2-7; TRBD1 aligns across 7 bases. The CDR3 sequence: CASSLWSNRGTYEQYF. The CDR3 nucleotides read TGTGCCAGCAGTCTATGGAGTAACAGGGGTACCTACGAGCAGTACTTC.